The 10 T cell receptor beta chains given below trace back to one sample, sequenced in a study of CD8+CD57+ T cells in acquired aplastic anemia. Previously, flow cytometry had revealed CD8+CD57+ cell expansion in the patients chosen for sequencing. TCR beta VDJ combinations and CDR3 sequences were profiled from genomic DNA. MiXCR, applied by TCRdb to the reads, yields one record per CDR3 protein. This sample has about 240,000 distinct CDR3 sequences; around 45% occur once, and the top ten carry approximately 7.8%. Input material: sorted CD4+, CD8+, or CD8+CD57+ T cells (not recorded which) from PBMCs. The receptors originated from a human donor with aplastic anemia.

This chain uses TRBV7-9 with TRBJ2-5, with D uncertain. Germline-derived CDR1 and CDR2 are SEHNR and FQNEAQ (reference sequence). The V and J ends lost 0 bases and 2 bases respectively, with 4 bases between them. This CDR3 comprises 13 residues. CDR3 coding DNA: TGTGCCAGCAGCTTAGCGGCACAAGAGACCCAGTACTTC. It is translated as CASSLAAQETQYF.

This clonotype was counted a few times. The V gene is TRBV27, the J gene TRBJ1-5, with D possibly matching TRBD1 (6 bases). CDR1 is MNHEY and CDR2 is SMNVEV in the germline V gene (reference sequence). The CDR3 covers 14 residues. V was cut by 3 bases and J by 4 bases, with 10 bases left in between. CDR3 in amino acids: CASSFSGANQPQHF. The DNA of the CDR3 is TGTGCCAGCAGTTTTTCAGGGGCAAATCAGCCCCAGCATTTT.

The V call is TRBV28, the J call TRBJ2-5, with 7 bases fitting TRBD2. Germline values: CDR1 MDHEN, CDR2 SYDVKM. After removal of 3 bases from V and 2 bases from J, the junction contained 6 bases not matched to a gene. The CDR3 totals 15 residues. For the CDR3, the DNA is TGTGCCAGCAGTTTGCCCGGGACTACACAAGAGACCCAGTACTTC. The encoded protein is CASSLPGTTQETQYF.

This clonotype was counted at least ten times. This chain uses TRBV2 with TRBJ2-7, with D perhaps TRBD2 (5 bases). Germline V CDR1 and CDR2: SNHLY, FYNNEI. This CDR3 has 16 residues. V lost 2 bases and J lost 2, with 16 bases in between. The CDR3 sequence is CASSEFSGGSPYEQYF. DNA of the CDR3: TGTGCCAGCAGTGAATTCAGCGGTGGCTCTCCCTACGAGCAGTACTTC.

The table lists this clonotype with a few counts. The rearrangement links TRBV6-2 or TRBV6-3 to TRBJ2-1; D gene uncertain. This CDR3 region has 16 residues. Trimming took 2 bases from V and 4 from J, leaving 15 bases between them. Germline V gene sequence: CDR1 MNHEY, CDR2 SVGEGT. CDR3 protein: CASSYTRRSFYNEQFF. CDR3 DNA sequence: TGTGCCAGCAGTTACACGCGGCGGTCCTTTTACAATGAGCAGTTCTTC.

There are many counts of this clonotype. The V call is TRBV29-1, the J call TRBJ1-2; 10 bases are a match to TRBD1. The V and J ends lost 6 bases and 5 bases, in that order; junction bases with no gene match: 6. In germline, CDR1 is SQVTM, CDR2 ANQGSEA. This CDR3 region has 13 residues. The CDR3 here is CSVTGGARYGYTF. CDR3 DNA sequence: TGCAGCGTGACAGGGGGCGCGAGATATGGCTACACCTTC.

This clonotype was recorded at least ten times. V usage is TRBV27 and J usage is TRBJ1-1, with a weak D call TRBD1 (6 bases). V lost 3 bases and J lost 2, with 10 bases in between. This CDR3 has 14 amino acids. Germline loops: CDR1 MNHEY, CDR2 SMNVEV (reference sequence). The chain's CDR3 is CASSLGHLNTEAFF. For the CDR3, the DNA is TGTGCCAGCAGTTTGGGACACCTAAACACTGAAGCTTTCTTT.

The table lists this clonotype with many counts. This sequence joins TRBV9 and TRBJ1-2; D is uncertain. V was cut by 0 bases and J by 3 bases, with 9 bases left in between. The germline V gene encodes CDR1 SGDLS and CDR2 YYNGEE. CDR3 size: 14 residues. The CDR3 loop reads CASSVATEYYGYTF. As DNA, the CDR3 is TGTGCCAGCAGCGTAGCTACAGAATACTATGGCTACACCTTC.

In its sample, this clonotype was seen a few times. A much larger clone differs from this one at a single base, so this may be a read error. V usage is TRBV9 and J usage is TRBJ2-7; a weak D match, TRBD1 (5 bases). The CDR3 length is 15 residues. Germline V gene data show CDR1 as SGDLS and CDR2 as YYNGEE. The CDR3 protein is CASGVGQGISYEQYF. The DNA for the CDR3 is TGTGCCAGCGGCGTGGGTCAGGGCATCTCCTACGAGCAGTACTTC.

J is TRBJ2-2 and V is TRBV19; D might be TRBD2 (7 bases). Trimming removed 7 bases at V and 7 bases at J, with 19 bases between. Germline CDR1 is LNHDA and CDR2 is SQIVND (reference sequence). The CDR3 is 15 amino acids. The DNA of the CDR3 is TGTGCCAGTAAGATGGGGGGGCTTCACGGCGGGGAGCTGTTTTTT. This encodes CASKMGGLHGGELFF.